This T cell receptor beta chain comes out of a study of CD8 T cells in Susac syndrome. As for the study in general: Of the sequenced Susac syndrome patients, more than five had active disease and about eight were in remission.

J lost 4 bases, V lost 3 bases, and 4 bases had no gene match. Per the germline V gene, CDR1 is LNHDA and CDR2 is SQIVND (reference sequence). There are 15 residues in the CDR3. Reverse transcription of about 0.45 to 1 ug RNA was performed with random hexamers. TCRdb fed the immunoSEQ multiplex PCR reads into MiXCR, producing one record per CDR3 protein. The sample consists of more than 150,000 distinct CDR3 sequences, under 97% of them appearing once. The genes are TRBV19 and TRBJ2-4; 9 bases are shared with TRBD1. The sample comprised CD4+ T cells from PBMCs. The clonotype was recovered from a human donor with Susac syndrome. CDR3 residues: CASSMDGQGKNIQYF. DNA for the CDR3: TGTGCCAGTAGTATGGACGGACAGGGGAAAAACATTCAGTACTTC.